Presented here are 13 T cell receptor beta chains from one specimen sequenced in a study of long-term antiretroviral therapy in people with HIV. Version v3.0 of the immunoSEQ assay ran at survey level. Generated by immunoSEQ multiplex PCR, the TCRdb table keeps only in-frame clones and is missing some. The sample includes around 40,000 clones, approximately 94% of them seen just once. The starting material was unsorted PBMCs, obtained 4.1 years after starting antiretroviral therapy. The receptors were gathered from a woman in her forties or fifties with HIV.

This sequence joins TRBV11-1 and TRBJ2-7; 7 positions match TRBD1. Germline V gene data show CDR1 as SGHAT and CDR2 as FQDESV (reference sequence). This CDR3 has 16 amino acids. Trimming removed 0 bases from V and 0 bases from J; junction bases left unmatched: 5. CDR3: CASSLARTGFSYEQYF. The CDR3 nucleotides read TGTGCCAGCAGCTTAGCTCGGACAGGCTTCTCCTACGAGCAGTACTTC. Drawing the rest from reference TRBV11-1 and TRBJ2-7, the complete variable domain is EAEVAQSPRYKITEKSQAVAFWCDPISGHATLYWYRQILGQGPELLVQFQDESVVDDSQLPKDRFSAERLKGVDSTLKIQPAELGDSAMYLCASSLARTGFSYEQYFGPGTRLTVT.

The CDR3 DNA reads TGTGCCTGGAGTGCCGACTTGAACACTGAAGCTTTCTTT. Translating it yields CAWSADLNTEAFF. This chain connects TRBV30 to TRBJ1-1; no clear D. V shed 1 base and J shed 0 bases, with 6 bases lying between them. This CDR3 region has 13 residues. Germline V gene data show CDR1 as GTSNPN and CDR2 as SVGIG (reference sequence).

The J gene is TRBJ2-1, the V gene TRBV25-1; 12 nucleotides line up with TRBD1. Germline trimming cut 6 bases from V and 8 bases from J; bases unmatched to any gene: 8. Germline CDR1 and CDR2: MGHDK and SYGVNS. The CDR3 is made up of 15 amino acids. In DNA form, the CDR3 reads TGTGCCAGCAGCCGCGCGGGGACAGGGGGCGATGAGCAGTTCTTC. Protein: CASSRAGTGGDEQFF.

V is TRBV6-1 and J is TRBJ1-5; 8 bases fit TRBD1. Germline V gene data show CDR1 as MNHNS and CDR2 as SASEGT. The CDR3 runs to 15 residues. V was pared by 7 bases and J by 2 bases, with 7 bases of the junction left unmatched. The CDR3 nucleotides are TGTGCCAGCAAGCAACAGGGGGTTGGCAATCAGCCCCAGCATTTT. This codes for CASKQQGVGNQPQHF.

The chain recombines TRBV10-3 with TRBJ1-1; D is unclear. The germline CDR1 and CDR2 sequences are ENHRY and SYGVKD. The V end was cut by 3 bases, the J end by 3 bases, with 11 bases between. There are 14 residues in the CDR3. The CDR3 region has the DNA TGTGCCATCAGTGACGTTGGGCGTGACACTGAAGCTTTCTTT. Its protein is CAISDVGRDTEAFF.

The chain links TRBV18 to TRBJ1-5, with D unresolved. The CDR3 consists of 14 residues. The germline CDR1 and CDR2 sequences are KGHSH and LQKENI. V gave up 4 bases and J gave up 3 bases, with 10 bases separating them. The CDR3 protein is CASSLSSYNQPQHF. In DNA form, the CDR3 reads TGTGCCAGCTCACTCAGCAGCTACAATCAGCCCCAGCATTTT.

The chain employs TRBV30 and TRBJ2-7; TRBD1 might be the D (6 bases). The CDR3 sequence is 13 residues long. Germline CDR1 is GTSNPN and CDR2 is SVGIG (reference sequence). V lost 2 bases and J lost 9, with 17 bases in between. In nucleotides, the CDR3 is TGTGCCTGGAGTAGGACAGATAGAGGACGGCAGTACTTC. Its translation: CAWSRTDRGRQYF.

The chain links TRBV5-6 to TRBJ1-1, with 9 positions matching TRBD1. V dropped 3 bases and J dropped 4; count of bases not matched to a gene: 7. Looked up from germline, CDR1 is SGHDT and CDR2 is YYEEEE. This CDR3 region has 15 residues. DNA for the CDR3: TGTGCCAGCAGCTGGGGGACAGGGAGGGTCACTGAAGCTTTCTTT. Its translation: CASSWGTGRVTEAFF.

This chain uses TRBV2 with TRBJ1-2, with a weak D call TRBD1 (5 bases). The V gene's germline CDR1 is SNHLY and CDR2 FYNNEI. The CDR3 covers 13 residues. The V gene lost 3 bases and the J gene lost 8 bases, with 13 bases spanning the gap. CDR3 nucleotides: TGTGCCAGCAGTGACGTCAGGGCTTCGGGCTACACCTTC. It codes for CASSDVRASGYTF.

The J gene is TRBJ1-1, the V gene TRBV30; D possibly corresponds to TRBD1 (6 bases). Trimming took off 0 bases at V and 4 bases at J, with 12 bases between the two ends. CDR3 length: 14 residues. Per germline, CDR1 GTSNPN and CDR2 SVGIG (reference sequence). As DNA, the CDR3 is TGTGCCTGGAGTGTAGCAGGGGCGGGCACTGAAGCTTTCTTT. This gives the protein CAWSVAGAGTEAFF.

This chain connects TRBV5-1 to TRBJ1-1; 9 positions agree with TRBD1. The J segment lost 2 bases and the V segment lost 0 bases, leaving 2 bases of the junction unmatched. This CDR3 has 15 residues. CDR1 is SGHRS and CDR2 is YFSETQ in the germline V gene. For the CDR3, the DNA is TGCGCCAGCAGCTTGGTGGGACAGGGCAACACTGAAGCTTTCTTT. Translated: CASSLVGQGNTEAFF.

This chain uses TRBV5-1 with TRBJ1-6; weak D call: TRBD1 (5 bases). Germline values: CDR1 SGHRS, CDR2 YFSETQ. Trimming took off 0 bases at V and 5 bases at J, with 12 bases between the two ends. This CDR3 is built from 16 residues. This chain's CDR3 is CASSLAGFANNSPLHF. As DNA, the CDR3 is TGCGCCAGCAGCTTGGCAGGGTTTGCCAATAATTCACCCCTCCACTTT.

Note on this clone: The conserved closing phenylalanine or tryptophan is absent in this CDR3, likely reflecting a read error. V gene TRBV19 combines with J gene TRBJ1-2, with D possibly matching TRBD1 (6 bases). Germline lookup yields CDR1 LNHDA and CDR2 SQIVND (reference sequence). The V end was cut by 7 bases, the J end by 2 bases, with 14 bases between. CDR3 length: 14 amino acids. DNA for the CDR3: TGTGCCAGTACGGCTCGGGGGCGAAACTATGGCTACACCTTA. Translated: CASTARGRNYGYTL.